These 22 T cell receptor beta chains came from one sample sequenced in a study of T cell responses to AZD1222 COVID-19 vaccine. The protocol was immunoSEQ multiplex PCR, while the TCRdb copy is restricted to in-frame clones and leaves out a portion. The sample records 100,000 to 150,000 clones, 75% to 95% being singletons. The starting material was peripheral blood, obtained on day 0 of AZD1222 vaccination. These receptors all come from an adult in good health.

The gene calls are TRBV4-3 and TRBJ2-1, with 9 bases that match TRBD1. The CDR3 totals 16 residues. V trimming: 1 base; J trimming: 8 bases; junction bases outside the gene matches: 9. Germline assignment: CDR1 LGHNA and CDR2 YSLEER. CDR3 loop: CASSQGSGQGYDEQFF. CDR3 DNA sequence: TGCGCCAGCAGCCAAGGCTCGGGACAGGGATATGATGAGCAGTTCTTC.

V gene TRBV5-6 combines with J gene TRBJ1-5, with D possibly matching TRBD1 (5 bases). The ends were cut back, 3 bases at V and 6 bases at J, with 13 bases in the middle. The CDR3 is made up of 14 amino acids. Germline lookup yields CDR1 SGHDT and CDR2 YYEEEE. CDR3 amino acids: CASSSAGSLQPQHF. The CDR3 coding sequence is TGTGCCAGCAGCTCGGCAGGGTCTCTTCAGCCCCAGCATTTT.

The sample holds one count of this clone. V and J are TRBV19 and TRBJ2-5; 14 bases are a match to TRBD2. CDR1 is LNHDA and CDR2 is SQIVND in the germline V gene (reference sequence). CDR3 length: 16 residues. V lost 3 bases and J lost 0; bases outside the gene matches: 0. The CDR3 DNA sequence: TGTGCCAGTAGTATGGGACTAGCGGGGGACCAAGAGACCCAGTACTTC. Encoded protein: CASSMGLAGDQETQYF.

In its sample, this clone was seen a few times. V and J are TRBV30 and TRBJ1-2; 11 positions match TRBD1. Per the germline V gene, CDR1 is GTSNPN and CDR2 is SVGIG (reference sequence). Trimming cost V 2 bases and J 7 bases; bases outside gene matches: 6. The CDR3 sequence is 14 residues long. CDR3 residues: CAWSYVGTGGGYTF. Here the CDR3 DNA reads TGTGCCTGGAGTTACGTTGGGACAGGGGGTGGCTACACCTTC.

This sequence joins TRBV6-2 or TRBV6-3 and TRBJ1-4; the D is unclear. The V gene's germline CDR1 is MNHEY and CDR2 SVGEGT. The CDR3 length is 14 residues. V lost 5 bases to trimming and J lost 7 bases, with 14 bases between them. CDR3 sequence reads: CASSPLRIGEKLFF. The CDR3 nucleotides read TGTGCCAGCAGTCCGTTACGGATAGGTGAAAAACTGTTTTTT.

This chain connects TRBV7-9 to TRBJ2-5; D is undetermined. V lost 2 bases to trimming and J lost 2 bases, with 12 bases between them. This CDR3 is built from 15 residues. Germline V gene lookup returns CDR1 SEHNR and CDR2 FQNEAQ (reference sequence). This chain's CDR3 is CASSLNRAGQETQYF. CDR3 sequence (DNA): TGTGCCAGCAGCTTAAATCGGGCAGGACAAGAGACCCAGTACTTC.

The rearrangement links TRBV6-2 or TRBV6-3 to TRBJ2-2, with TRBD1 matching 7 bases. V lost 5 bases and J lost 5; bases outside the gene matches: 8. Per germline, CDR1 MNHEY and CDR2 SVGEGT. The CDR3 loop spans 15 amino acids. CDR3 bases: TGTGCCAGCAGTCTTTACAGGGGTGAAACCGGGGAGCTGTTTTTT. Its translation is CASSLYRGETGELFF.

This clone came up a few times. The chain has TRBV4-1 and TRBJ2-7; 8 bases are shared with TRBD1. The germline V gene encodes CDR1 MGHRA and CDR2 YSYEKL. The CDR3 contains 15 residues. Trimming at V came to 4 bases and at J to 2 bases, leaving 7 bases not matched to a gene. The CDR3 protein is CASSLTGQEPYEQYF. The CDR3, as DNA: TGCGCCAGCAGCCTAACGGGACAGGAACCCTACGAGCAGTACTTC.

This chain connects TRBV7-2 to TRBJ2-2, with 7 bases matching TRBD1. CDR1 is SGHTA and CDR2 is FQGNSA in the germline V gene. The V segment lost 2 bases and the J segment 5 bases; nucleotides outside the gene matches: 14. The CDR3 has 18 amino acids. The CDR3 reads CASSLILGQGDKTGELFF. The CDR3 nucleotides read TGTGCCAGCAGCTTAATCTTAGGGCAGGGGGATAAAACCGGGGAGCTGTTTTTT.

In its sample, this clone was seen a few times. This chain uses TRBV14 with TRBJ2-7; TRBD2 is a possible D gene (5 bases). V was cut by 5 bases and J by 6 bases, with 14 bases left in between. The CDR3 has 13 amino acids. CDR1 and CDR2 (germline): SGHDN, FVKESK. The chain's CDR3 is CASSVVRASEQYF. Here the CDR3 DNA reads TGTGCCAGCAGCGTAGTGAGGGCGTCCGAGCAGTACTTC.

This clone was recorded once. The chain's CDR3 is CASSLVEEKLFF. The CDR3 DNA follows: TGTGCCAGCAGCTTAGTAGAGGAAAAACTGTTTTTT. The V gene is TRBV7-6, the J gene TRBJ1-4, with D unclear. Looked up from germline, CDR1 is SGHVS and CDR2 is FNYEAQ. CDR3 size: 12 residues. The V gene lost 1 base and the J gene lost 8 bases, with 5 bases spanning the gap.

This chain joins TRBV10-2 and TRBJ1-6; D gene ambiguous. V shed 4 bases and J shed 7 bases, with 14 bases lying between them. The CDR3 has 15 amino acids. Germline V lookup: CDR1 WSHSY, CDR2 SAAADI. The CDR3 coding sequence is TGCGCCAGCAGTGTTACGGACCAGATGAATTCACCCCTCCACTTT. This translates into CASSVTDQMNSPLHF.

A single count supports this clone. The CDR3: CASSLVDNEQFF. DNA of the CDR3: TGTGCCAGCAGTTTGGTAGACAATGAGCAGTTCTTC. The rearrangement links TRBV28 to TRBJ2-1; no firm D call. V lost 3 bases and J 5 bases, leaving 5 bases between the germline ends. The CDR3 spans 12 residues. The V gene's germline CDR1 is MDHEN and CDR2 SYDVKM.

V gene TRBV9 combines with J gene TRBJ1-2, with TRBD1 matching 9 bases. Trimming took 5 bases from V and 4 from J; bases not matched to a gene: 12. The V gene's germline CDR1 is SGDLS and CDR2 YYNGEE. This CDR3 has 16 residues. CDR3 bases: TGTGCCAGCAGTGACACAGGGGGCCCTCGAACCTATGGCTACACCTTC. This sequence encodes CASSDTGGPRTYGYTF.

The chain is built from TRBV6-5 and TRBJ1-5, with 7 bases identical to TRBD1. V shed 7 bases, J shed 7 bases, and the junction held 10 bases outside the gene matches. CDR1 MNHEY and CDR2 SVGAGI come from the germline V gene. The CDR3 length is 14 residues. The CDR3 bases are TGTGCCAGCACTTCCCATCAAGGGGGCCAGCCCCAGCATTTT. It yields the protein CASTSHQGGQPQHF.

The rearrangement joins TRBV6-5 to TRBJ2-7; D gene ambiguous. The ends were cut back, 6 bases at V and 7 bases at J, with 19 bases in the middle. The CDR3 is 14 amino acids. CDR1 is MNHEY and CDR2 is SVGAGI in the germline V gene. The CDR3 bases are TGTGCCAGCAGCCTCCCCGGTAGGCCTCTTGAGCAGTACTTC. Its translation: CASSLPGRPLEQYF.

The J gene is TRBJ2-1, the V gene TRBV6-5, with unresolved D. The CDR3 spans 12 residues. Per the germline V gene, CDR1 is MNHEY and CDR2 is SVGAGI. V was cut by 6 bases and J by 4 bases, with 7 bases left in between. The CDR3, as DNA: TGTGCCAGCAGCTCAGGATACAATGAGCAGTTCTTC. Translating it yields CASSSGYNEQFF.

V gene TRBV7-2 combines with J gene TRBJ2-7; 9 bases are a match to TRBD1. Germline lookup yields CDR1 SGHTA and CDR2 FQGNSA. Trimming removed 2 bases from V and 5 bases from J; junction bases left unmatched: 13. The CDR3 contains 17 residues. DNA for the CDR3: TGTGCCAGCAGCTTAAAGGTAGAACGGGACAGGGAGAACGAGCAGTACTTC. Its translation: CASSLKVERDRENEQYF.

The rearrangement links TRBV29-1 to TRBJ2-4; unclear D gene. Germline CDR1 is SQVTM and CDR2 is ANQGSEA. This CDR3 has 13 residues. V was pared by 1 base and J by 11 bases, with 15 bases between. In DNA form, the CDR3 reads TGCAGCGTTGAAGGCCCCACGTCGGTGGTTCAGTACTTC. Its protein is CSVEGPTSVVQYF.

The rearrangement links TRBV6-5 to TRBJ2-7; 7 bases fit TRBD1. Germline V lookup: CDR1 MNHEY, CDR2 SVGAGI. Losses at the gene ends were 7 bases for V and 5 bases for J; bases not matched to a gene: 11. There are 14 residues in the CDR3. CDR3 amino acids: CASIGGRAIDEQYF. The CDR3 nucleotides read TGTGCCAGCATAGGGGGCAGGGCCATAGACGAGCAGTACTTC.

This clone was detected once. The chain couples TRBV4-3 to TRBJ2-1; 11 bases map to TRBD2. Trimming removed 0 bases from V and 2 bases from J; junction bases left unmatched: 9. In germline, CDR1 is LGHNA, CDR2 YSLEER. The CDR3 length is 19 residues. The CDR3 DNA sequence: TGCGCCAGCAGCCAAGATTGGCTAGCGGGGGGACTTGCCTACAATGAGCAGTTCTTC. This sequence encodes CASSQDWLAGGLAYNEQFF.

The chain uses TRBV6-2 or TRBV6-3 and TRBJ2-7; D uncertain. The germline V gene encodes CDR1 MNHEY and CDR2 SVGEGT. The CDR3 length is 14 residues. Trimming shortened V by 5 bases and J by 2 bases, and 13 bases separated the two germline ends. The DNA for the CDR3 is TGTGCCAGCAGTGTAGAGAACCATCCCTACGAGCAGTACTTC. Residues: CASSVENHPYEQYF.